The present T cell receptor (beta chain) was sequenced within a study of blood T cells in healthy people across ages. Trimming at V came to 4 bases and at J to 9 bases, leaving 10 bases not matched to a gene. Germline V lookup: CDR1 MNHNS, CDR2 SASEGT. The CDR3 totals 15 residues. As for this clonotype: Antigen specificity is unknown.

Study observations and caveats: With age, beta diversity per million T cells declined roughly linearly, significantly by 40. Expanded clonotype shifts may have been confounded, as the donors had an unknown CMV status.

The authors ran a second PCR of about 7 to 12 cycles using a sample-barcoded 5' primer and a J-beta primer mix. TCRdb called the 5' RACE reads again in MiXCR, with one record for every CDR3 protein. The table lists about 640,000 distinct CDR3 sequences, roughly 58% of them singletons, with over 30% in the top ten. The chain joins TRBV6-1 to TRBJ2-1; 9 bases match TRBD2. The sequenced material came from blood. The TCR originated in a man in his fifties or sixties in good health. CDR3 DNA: TGTGCCAGCAGTGTGGCGGGGGGGCTCATGGGTGAGCAGTTCTTC. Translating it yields CASSVAGGLMGEQFF.